This T cell receptor (beta chain) was profiled in a study of lymphopenia after photon versus proton radiotherapy. Study conclusions and caveats: Authors raise, but do not show, better survival with proton therapy. After the lymphocyte nadir, photon-treated repertoires showed oligoclonal expansion, especially of CD8+ Temra cells. A bigger post-nadir fall in TCR diversity correlated inversely with survival time in deceased patients. Proton therapy kept repertoires fairly stable, unlike photons, which gained effector/memory cells.

Method: immunoSEQ multiplex PCR; TCRdb's copy keeps in-frame clones and lacks some. The table shows 25,000 to 35,000 clones, with 85% to 90% occurring only once. CDR1 SGHNT and CDR2 YYREEE come from the germline V gene (reference sequence). V was cut by 0 bases and J by 8 bases, with 24 bases left in between. The CDR3 runs to 17 residues. On this clone: Its antigen is unknown.

The rearrangement uses TRBV5-4 and TRBJ2-7; weak D call: TRBD2 (5 bases). The sample was peripheral blood, taken from a patient treated with photon-based radiotherapy. The sequence came from a woman between 50 and 59 years old with pancreatic cancer. CDR3 sequence reads: CASSLEFGGDWMTKQYF. The DNA of the CDR3 is TGTGCCAGCAGCTTGGAGTTTGGAGGAGACTGGATGACGAAGCAGTACTTC.